This TCR beta chain appears in the sequencing data of a study of identical twins (dated by TCRdb to between 2015 and 2016). Background on the whole study: To test whether fetal clonotypes persist, this study deep-sequenced TCR alpha and beta repertoires from monozygotic twins, from unrelated adults of various ages, and from cord blood. Replicate twin experiments were performed at different times using different library preparation protocols to rule out contamination.

This clonotype was observed many times. No cognate antigen has been identified for it. Base qualities are not provided; no much larger clone lies one nucleotide away. Libraries were prepared through 5' RACE. The data were produced on an Illumina HiSeq 2000. Template switching added a universal primer binding site, and the final cDNA carried a unique molecular identifier that allowed TCR cDNA molecules to be counted accurately. Specific primers in the conserved constant-segment region were used to synthesize first-strand cDNA for the TCR alpha and beta chains. To control for contamination, each cDNA library was double barcoded with a SMART-Mk sample barcode plus Illumina barcodes. TruSeq adapter sequences along with Illumina sample barcodes were introduced in two successive PCR steps. The TCR alpha and beta cDNA libraries were sequenced on the Illumina HiSeq platform using custom primers. As for the original processing: MiGEC was used to process raw reads and extract unique molecular identifiers, and MiXCR was used to find CDR3 positions. For each individual, recombination models were inferred using an EM algorithm with the repgenHMM and IGoR tools. The tcR package in R was used for shared clonotype analysis, with sharing normalized by the product of cloneset sizes. To study raw recombination without the effects of thymic and clonal selection, out-of-frame nonproductive sequences were analyzed. TCRdb reprocessed the public reads (quality trimming at Q25 with fastp, clone calling with MiXCR) and kept in-frame beta chains. Entries are consolidated by CDR3 protein sequence, retaining the most common genes and DNA. V and J calls and clone size were set by TCRdb, not the authors. For this sample there are approximately 600,000 distinct CDR3 sequences; around a tenth appear just once. Under 3.5% of the sample is held by the ten biggest clonotypes.

The full study reports these points: Because the same donors could not be followed over many years, the conclusions relied on cross-sectional statistical analysis. Out-of-frame TCR alpha sequences shared between twins showed an excess of low generation-probability sequences compared with coincidental sharing between unrelated individuals. Invariant T cells such as MAIT and iNKT could partly confound zero-insertion analyses, although diverse VJ usage argued against such confounding for most clonotypes. Out-of-frame TCR alpha sharing in monozygotic twins was systematically underestimated by recombination models, whereas sharing between unrelated individuals was in agreement with the recombination models. In beta out-of-frame sequences, excess twin sharing was weaker, because having fewer shared sequences lowered the signal-to-noise ratio. Fewer insertions were carried by abundant cord blood beta clonotypes; a weaker similar trend was observed in young adult naive repertoires, while no such trend was observed in memory repertoires.

Every donor in the study was a healthy Caucasian. Three pairs of female monozygotic twins, all aged roughly 18 to 30 years, made up the twin cohort. Peripheral blood mononuclear cells were used as the source from which RNA for TCR libraries was isolated. Trimming leaves V shorter by 6 bases and J shorter by 8 bases, with the junction holding 3 bases beyond the gene matches. The CDR3 has 13 amino acids, counting the end cysteine and phenylalanine. Left in the record is the CDR3 DNA by itself, 39 bases read in frame from the first base. From the germline V gene (reference sequence), CDR1 is DFQATT and CDR2 is SNEGSKA. These records were also assigned to another study, of yellow fever vaccine responses in identical twins. As that second paper reports: The T cell response to vaccination in identical twins was reported by the authors to appear partly convergent and partly personalized. In identical twins, the study followed T cell clones that responded to the vaccine with precision.

The chain links TRBV20-1 with TRBJ2-1; 14 middle bases align to TRBD2. Sequencing used PBMCs. This TCR came from a woman in her late teens or twenties in good health. The DNA is TGCAGTGCGGGACTAGCGGGAGTCCATGAGCAGTTCTTC. This encodes CSAGLAGVHEQFF.